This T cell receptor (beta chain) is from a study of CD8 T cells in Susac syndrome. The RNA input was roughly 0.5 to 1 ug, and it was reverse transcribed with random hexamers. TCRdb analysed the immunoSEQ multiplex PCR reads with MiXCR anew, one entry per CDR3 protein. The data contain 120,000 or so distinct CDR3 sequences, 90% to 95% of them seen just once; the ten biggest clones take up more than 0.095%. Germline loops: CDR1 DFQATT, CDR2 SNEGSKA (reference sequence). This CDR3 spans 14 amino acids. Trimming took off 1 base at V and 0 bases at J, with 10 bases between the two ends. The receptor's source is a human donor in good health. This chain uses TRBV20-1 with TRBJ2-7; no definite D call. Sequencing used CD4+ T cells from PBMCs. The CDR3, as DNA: TGCAGTGCTAGAGGTGGCGCCATCTCCTACGAGCAGTACTTC. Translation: CSARGGAISYEQYF.